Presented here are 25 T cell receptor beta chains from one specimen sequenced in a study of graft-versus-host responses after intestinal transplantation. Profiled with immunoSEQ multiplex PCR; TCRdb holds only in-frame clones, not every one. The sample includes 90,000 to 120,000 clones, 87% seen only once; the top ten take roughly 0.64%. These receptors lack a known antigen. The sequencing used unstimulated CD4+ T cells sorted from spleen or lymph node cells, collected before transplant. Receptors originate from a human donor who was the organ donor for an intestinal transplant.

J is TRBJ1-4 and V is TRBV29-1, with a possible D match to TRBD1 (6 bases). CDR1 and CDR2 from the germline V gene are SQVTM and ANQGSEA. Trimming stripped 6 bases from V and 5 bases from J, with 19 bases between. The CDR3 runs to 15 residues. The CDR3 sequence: CSVGGRGLRNEKLFF. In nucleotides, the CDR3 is TGCAGCGTGGGTGGTCGGGGGCTCCGAAATGAAAAACTGTTTTTT.

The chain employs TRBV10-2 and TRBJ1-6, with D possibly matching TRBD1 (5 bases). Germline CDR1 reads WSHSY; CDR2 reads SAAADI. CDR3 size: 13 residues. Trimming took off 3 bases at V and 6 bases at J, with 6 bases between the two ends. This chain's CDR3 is CASSDQGNSPLHF. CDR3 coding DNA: TGCGCCAGCAGTGACCAGGGTAATTCACCCCTCCACTTT.

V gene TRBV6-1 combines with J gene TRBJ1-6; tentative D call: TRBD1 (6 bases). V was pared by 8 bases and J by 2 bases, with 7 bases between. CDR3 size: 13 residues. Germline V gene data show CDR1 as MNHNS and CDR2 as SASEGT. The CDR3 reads CASGGPYNSPLHF. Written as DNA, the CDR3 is TGTGCCAGCGGGGGGCCCTATAATTCACCCCTCCACTTT.

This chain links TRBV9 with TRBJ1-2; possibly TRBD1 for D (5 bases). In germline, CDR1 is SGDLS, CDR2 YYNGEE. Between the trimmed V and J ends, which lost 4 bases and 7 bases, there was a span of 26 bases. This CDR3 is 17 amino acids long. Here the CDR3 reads CASSMGEDGANNGGYTF. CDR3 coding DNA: TGTGCCAGCAGCATGGGGGAGGACGGAGCTAATAACGGTGGCTACACCTTC.

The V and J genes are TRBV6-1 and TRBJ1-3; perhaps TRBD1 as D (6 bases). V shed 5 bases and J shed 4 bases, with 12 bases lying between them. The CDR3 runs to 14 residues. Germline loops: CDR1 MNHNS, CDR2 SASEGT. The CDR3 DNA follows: TGTGCCAGCAGTTCAACAGGGTTAGGAAACACCATATATTTT. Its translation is CASSSTGLGNTIYF.

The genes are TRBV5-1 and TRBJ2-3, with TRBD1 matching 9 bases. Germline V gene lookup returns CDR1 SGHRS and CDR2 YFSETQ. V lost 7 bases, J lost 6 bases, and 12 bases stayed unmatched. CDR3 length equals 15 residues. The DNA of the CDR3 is TGCGCCAGCGCAGGTTCCGGGACAGGGCGGGATACGCAGTATTTT. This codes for CASAGSGTGRDTQYF.

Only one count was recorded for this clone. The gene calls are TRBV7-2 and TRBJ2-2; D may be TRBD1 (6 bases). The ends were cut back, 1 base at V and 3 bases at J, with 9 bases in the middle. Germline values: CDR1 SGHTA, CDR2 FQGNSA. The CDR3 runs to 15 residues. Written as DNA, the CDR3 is TGTGCCAGCAGCTTAGTCAGGGGTGACACCGGGGAGCTGTTTTTT. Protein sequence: CASSLVRGDTGELFF.

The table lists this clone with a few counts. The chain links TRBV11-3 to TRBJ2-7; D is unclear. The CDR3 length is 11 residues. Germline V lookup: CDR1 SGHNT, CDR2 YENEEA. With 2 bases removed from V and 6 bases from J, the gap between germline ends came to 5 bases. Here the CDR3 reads CASSLKVEQYF. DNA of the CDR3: TGTGCCAGCAGCTTAAAGGTCGAGCAGTACTTC.

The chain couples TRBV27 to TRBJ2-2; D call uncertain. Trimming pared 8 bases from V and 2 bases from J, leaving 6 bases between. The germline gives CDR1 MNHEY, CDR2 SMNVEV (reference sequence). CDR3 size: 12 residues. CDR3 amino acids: CASSTNTGELFF. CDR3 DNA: TGTGCCAGCTCGACCAACACCGGGGAGCTGTTTTTT.

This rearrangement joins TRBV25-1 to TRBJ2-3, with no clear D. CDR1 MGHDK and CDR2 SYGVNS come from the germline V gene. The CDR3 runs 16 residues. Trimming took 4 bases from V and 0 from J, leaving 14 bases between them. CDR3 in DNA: TGTGCCAGCAGTGGAGCCCCTGGGGAAAGCACAGATACGCAGTATTTT. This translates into CASSGAPGESTDTQYF. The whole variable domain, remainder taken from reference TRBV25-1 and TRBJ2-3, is EADIYQTPRYLVIGTGKKITLECSQTMGHDKMYWYQQDPGMELHLIHYSYGVNSTEKGDLSSESTVSRIRTEHFPLTLESARPSHTSQYLCASSGAPGESTDTQYFGPGTRLTVL.

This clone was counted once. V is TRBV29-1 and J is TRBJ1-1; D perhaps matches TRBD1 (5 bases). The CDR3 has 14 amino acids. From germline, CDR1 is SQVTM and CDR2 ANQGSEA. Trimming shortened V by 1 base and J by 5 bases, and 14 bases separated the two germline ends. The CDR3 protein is CSVEGAGRKTEAFF. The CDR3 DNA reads TGCAGCGTTGAAGGGGCAGGGAGAAAAACTGAAGCTTTCTTT.

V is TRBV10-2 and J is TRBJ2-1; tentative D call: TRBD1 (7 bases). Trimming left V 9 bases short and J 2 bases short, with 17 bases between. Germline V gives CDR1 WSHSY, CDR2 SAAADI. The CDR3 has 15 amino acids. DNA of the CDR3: TGCGCCAGTTCTTTACAGGGGAGGACCTACAATGAGCAGTTCTTC. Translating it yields CASSLQGRTYNEQFF.

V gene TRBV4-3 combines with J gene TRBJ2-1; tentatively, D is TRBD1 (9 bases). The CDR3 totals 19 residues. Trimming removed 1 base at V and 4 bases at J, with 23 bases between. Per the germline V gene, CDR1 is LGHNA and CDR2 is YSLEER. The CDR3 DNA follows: TGCGCCAGCAGCCAAGGACAGGGGGTGAGCGGGAGCAAATACAATGAGCAGTTCTTC. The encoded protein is CASSQGQGVSGSKYNEQFF.

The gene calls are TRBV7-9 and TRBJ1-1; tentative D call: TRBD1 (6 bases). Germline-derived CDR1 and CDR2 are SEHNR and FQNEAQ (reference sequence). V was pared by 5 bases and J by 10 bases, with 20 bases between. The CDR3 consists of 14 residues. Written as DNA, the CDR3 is TGTGCCAGCAGCCCAATTGGGGGGGCGTCTGGAGCTTTCTTT. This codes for CASSPIGGASGAFF.

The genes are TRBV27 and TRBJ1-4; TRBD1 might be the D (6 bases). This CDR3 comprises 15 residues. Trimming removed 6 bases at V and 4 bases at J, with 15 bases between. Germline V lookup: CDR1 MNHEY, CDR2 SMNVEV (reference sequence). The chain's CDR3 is CASRSLGAGNEKLFF. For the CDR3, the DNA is TGTGCCAGCAGGTCCCTGGGGGCCGGTAATGAAAAACTGTTTTTT.

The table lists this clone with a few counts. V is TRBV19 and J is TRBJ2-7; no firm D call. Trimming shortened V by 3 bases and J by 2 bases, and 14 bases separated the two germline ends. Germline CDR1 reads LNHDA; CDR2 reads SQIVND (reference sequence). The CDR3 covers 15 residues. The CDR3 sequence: CASSMEPAVPYEQYF. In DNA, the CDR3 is TGTGCCAGTAGTATGGAGCCAGCAGTTCCCTACGAGCAGTACTTC.

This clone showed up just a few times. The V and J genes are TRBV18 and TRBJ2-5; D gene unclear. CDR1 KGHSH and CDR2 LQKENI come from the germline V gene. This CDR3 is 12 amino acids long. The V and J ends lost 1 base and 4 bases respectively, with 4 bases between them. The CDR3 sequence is CASSPQPETQYF. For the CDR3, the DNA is TGTGCCAGCTCACCACAGCCAGAGACCCAGTACTTC.

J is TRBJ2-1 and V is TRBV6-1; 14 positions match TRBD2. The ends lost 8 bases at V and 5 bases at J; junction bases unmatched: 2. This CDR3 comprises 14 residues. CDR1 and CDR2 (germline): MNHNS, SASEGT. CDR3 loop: CASRLAGGNNEQFF. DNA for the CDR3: TGTGCCAGCCGACTAGCGGGGGGGAACAATGAGCAGTTCTTC.

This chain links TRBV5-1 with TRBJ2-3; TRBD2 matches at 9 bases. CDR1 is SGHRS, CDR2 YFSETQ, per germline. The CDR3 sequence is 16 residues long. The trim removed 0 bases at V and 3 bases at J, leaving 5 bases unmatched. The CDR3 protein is CASSLVGSGGTDTQYF. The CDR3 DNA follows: TGCGCCAGCAGCTTGGTGGGTAGCGGGGGAACAGATACGCAGTATTTT.

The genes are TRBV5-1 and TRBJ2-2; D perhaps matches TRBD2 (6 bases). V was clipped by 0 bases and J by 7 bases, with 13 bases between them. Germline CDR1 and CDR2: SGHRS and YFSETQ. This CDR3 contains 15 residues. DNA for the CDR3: TGCGCCAGCAGCTTGGATCCAGCGGGTTTCGGGGAGCTGTTTTTT. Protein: CASSLDPAGFGELFF.

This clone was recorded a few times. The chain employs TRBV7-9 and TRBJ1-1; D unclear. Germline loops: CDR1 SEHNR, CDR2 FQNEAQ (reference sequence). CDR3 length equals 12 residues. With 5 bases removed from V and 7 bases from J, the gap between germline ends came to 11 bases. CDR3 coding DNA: TGTGCCAGCAGCCGAGGTGGGCTTGAAGCTTTCTTT. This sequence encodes CASSRGGLEAFF.

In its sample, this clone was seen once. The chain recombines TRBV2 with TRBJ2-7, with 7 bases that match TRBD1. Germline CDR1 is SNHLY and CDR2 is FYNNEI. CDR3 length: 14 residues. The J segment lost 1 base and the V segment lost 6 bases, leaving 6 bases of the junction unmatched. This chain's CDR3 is CASSRQGISYEQYF. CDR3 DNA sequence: TGTGCCAGCAGCCGACAGGGAATATCCTACGAGCAGTACTTC.

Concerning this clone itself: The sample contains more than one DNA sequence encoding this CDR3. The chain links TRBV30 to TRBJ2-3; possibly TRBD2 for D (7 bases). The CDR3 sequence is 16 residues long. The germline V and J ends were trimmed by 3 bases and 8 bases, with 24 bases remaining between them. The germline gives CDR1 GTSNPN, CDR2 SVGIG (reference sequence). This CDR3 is CAWSDLGRARGGTQYF. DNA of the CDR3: TGTGCCTGGAGCGATCTGGGGCGGGCGAGGGGGGGTACGCAGTATTTT. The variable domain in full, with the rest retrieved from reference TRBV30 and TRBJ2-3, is SQTIHQWPATLVQPVGSPLSLECTVEGTSNPNLYWYRQAAGRGLQLLFYSVGIGQISSEVPQNLSASRPQDRQFILSSKKLLLSDSGFYLCAWSDLGRARGGTQYFGPGTRLTVL.

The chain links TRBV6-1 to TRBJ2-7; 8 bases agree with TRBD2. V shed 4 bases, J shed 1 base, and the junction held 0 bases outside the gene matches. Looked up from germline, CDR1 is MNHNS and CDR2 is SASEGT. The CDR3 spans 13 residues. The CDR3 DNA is TGTGCCAGCAGTGGACTAGCGTCCTACGAGCAGTACTTC. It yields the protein CASSGLASYEQYF.

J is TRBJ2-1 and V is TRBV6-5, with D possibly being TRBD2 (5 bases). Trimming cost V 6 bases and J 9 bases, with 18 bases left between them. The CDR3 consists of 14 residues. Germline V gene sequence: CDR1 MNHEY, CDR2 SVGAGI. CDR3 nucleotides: TGTGCCAGCAGACTCCAACTAGAGGCTGGTGAGCAGTTCTTC. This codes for CASRLQLEAGEQFF.